These 20 T cell receptor beta chains were all obtained from the same sample, sequenced in a study of OX40 agonist ivuxolimab in advanced cancers. TCRdb's copy holds only in-frame clones and misses some; the assay was immunoSEQ multiplex PCR. The table includes roughly 69,000 clones, about 90% detected once. This specimen was CD4+ or CD8+ T cells sorted from blood, taken in a trial of the OX40 agonist ivuxolimab. All receptors come from an adult with an advanced solid tumor such as melanoma, head and neck, liver or kidney cancer.

V and J are TRBV27 and TRBJ2-7; the match to TRBD2 covers 10 bases. V trimming: 10 bases; J trimming: 5 bases; junction bases outside the gene matches: 17. The CDR3 is 16 amino acids. CDR1 and CDR2 from the germline V gene are MNHEY and SMNVEV (reference sequence). The CDR3 reads CATKGSASGSYHEQYF. The CDR3 nucleotides read TGTGCCACGAAAGGGTCAGCTAGCGGGAGTTACCACGAGCAGTACTTC.

The chain uses TRBV5-4 and TRBJ1-5, with a tentative D call TRBD1 (6 bases). Germline CDR1 is SGHNT and CDR2 is YYREEE (reference sequence). V was pared by 0 bases and J by 5 bases, with 12 bases between. This CDR3 contains 15 residues. CDR3 bases: TGTGCCAGCAGCTTGGGTGGGGGCGTAGATCAGCCCCAGCATTTT. Translation gives CASSLGGGVDQPQHF.

The V and J genes are TRBV19 and TRBJ2-7; maybe TRBD2 (6 bases). This CDR3 has 15 residues. Germline loops: CDR1 LNHDA, CDR2 SQIVND (reference sequence). V dropped 6 bases and J dropped 0 bases, with 15 bases sitting between them. The CDR3 sequence is CASSSPRGSSYEQYF. The CDR3 nucleotides read TGTGCCAGTAGCTCCCCCCGGGGGAGCTCCTACGAGCAGTACTTC. Looking up the rest from reference TRBV19 and TRBJ2-7 gives the full variable domain: DGGITQSPKYLFRKEGQNVTLSCEQNLNHDAMYWYRQDPGQGLRLIYYSQIVNDFQKGDIAEGYSVSREKKESFPLTVTSAQKNPTAFYLCASSSPRGSSYEQYFGPGTRLTVT.

The chain couples TRBV28 to TRBJ2-3, with no clear D. This CDR3 has 11 amino acids. V was shortened by 11 bases and J by 6 bases, with 12 bases between the two germline ends. Germline CDR1 is MDHEN and CDR2 is SYDVKM. The DNA for the CDR3 is TGTGCCTACGCTCGAGGCGATACGCAGTATTTT. As protein: CAYARGDTQYF. Looking up the rest from reference TRBV28 and TRBJ2-3 gives the full variable domain: DVKVTQSSRYLVKRTGEKVFLECVQDMDHENMFWYRQDPGLGLRLIYFSYDVKMKEKGDIPEGYSVSREKKERFSLILESASTNQTSMYLCAYARGDTQYFGPGTRLTVL.

The chain combines TRBV19 with TRBJ2-2; perhaps TRBD1 as D (7 bases). CDR3 size: 16 residues. V lost 5 bases to trimming and J lost 5 bases, with 18 bases between them. The germline V gene encodes CDR1 LNHDA and CDR2 SQIVND (reference sequence). CDR3 in amino acids: CASSLIQGGGTGELFF. The CDR3, as DNA: TGTGCCAGTAGTCTCATCCAGGGGGGCGGGACCGGGGAGCTGTTTTTT.

This chain uses TRBV9 with TRBJ1-3; TRBD1 might be the D (5 bases). V was cut by 0 bases and J by 4 bases, with 11 bases left in between. Germline assignment: CDR1 SGDLS and CDR2 YYNGEE. The CDR3 has 15 residues. This CDR3 is CASSVAGGTGNTIYF. CDR3 sequence (DNA): TGTGCCAGCAGCGTAGCGGGGGGTACGGGAAACACCATATATTTT.

This clone was seen a single time. This chain joins TRBV11-2 and TRBJ2-5; TRBD1 matches 8 bases. The ends lost 7 bases at V and 4 bases at J; junction bases unmatched: 5. CDR3 size: 13 residues. Germline CDR1 is SGHAT and CDR2 is FQNNGV. CDR3 sequence: CASTGQGRETQYF. The CDR3 nucleotides are TGTGCCAGCACCGGACAGGGTAGAGAGACCCAGTACTTC.

The J gene is TRBJ2-3, the V gene TRBV5-1; D is ambiguous. The CDR3 totals 16 residues. V was pared by 4 bases and J by 0 bases, with 15 bases between. Germline V gene lookup returns CDR1 SGHRS and CDR2 YFSETQ. The CDR3 sequence: CASSRRPVDSTDTQYF. CDR3 nucleotides: TGCGCCAGCAGCCGGCGTCCAGTGGATAGCACAGATACGCAGTATTTT.

The chain combines TRBV5-1 with TRBJ2-3; 7 bases agree with TRBD2. The CDR3 extends over 13 amino acids. Unmatched junction bases numbered 3, after V lost 4 bases and J lost 4 bases. Germline assignment: CDR1 SGHRS and CDR2 YFSETQ. The CDR3 nucleotides are TGCGCCAGCAGCACCAGCGGGGCAGATACGCAGTATTTT. This gives the protein CASSTSGADTQYF. The full variable domain, its missing parts supplied by reference TRBV5-1 and TRBJ2-3, is KAGVTQTPRYLIKTRGQQVTLSCSPISGHRSVSWYQQTPGQGLQFLFEYFSETQRNKGNFPGRFSGRQFSNSRSEMNVSTLELGDSALYLCASSTSGADTQYFGPGTRLTVL.

The chain is built from TRBV10-3 and TRBJ2-7, with a weak D call TRBD1 (6 bases). The CDR3 is 13 amino acids. Germline V gene data show CDR1 as ENHRY and CDR2 as SYGVKD. Trimming cost V 10 bases and J 2 bases, with 15 bases left between them. DNA of the CDR3: TGTGCCACCCTCCGGGACAATACCTACGAGCAGTACTTC. It translates to CATLRDNTYEQYF.

V usage is TRBV28 and J usage is TRBJ2-1; 7 nucleotides agree with TRBD2. Germline CDR1 MDHEN, CDR2 SYDVKM. The V and J ends lost 2 bases and 6 bases, in that order; junction bases with no gene match: 4. The CDR3 runs to 14 residues. In nucleotides, the CDR3 is TGTGCCAGCAGTTTAAGGACTAGGGTCAATGAGCAGTTCTTC. Residues: CASSLRTRVNEQFF. Full variable domain (missing parts from reference TRBV28 and TRBJ2-1): DVKVTQSSRYLVKRTGEKVFLECVQDMDHENMFWYRQDPGLGLRLIYFSYDVKMKEKGDIPEGYSVSREKKERFSLILESASTNQTSMYLCASSLRTRVNEQFFGPGTRLTVL.

The chain recombines TRBV18 with TRBJ2-2; 7 nucleotides align to TRBD1. Losses at the gene ends were 3 bases for V and 1 base for J; bases not matched to a gene: 2. CDR1 is KGHSH, CDR2 LQKENI, per germline. The CDR3 covers 15 residues. Written as DNA, the CDR3 is TGTGCCAGCTCACCCGGGACAGAGAACACCGGGGAGCTGTTTTTT. It is translated as CASSPGTENTGELFF.

The chain combines TRBV10-3 with TRBJ2-3, with 8 bases lining up with TRBD2. The CDR3 sequence is 14 residues long. Per germline, CDR1 ENHRY and CDR2 SYGVKD. V lost 6 bases to trimming and J lost 2 bases; unmatched junction nucleotides: 4. The CDR3 loop reads CAIRGSGITDTQYF. CDR3 nucleotide sequence: TGTGCCATCAGGGGTAGCGGGATCACAGATACGCAGTATTTT.

V gene TRBV18 combines with J gene TRBJ1-3; D not resolved. Between the trimmed V and J ends, which lost 6 bases and 0 bases, there was a span of 9 bases. Germline assignment: CDR1 KGHSH and CDR2 LQKENI. The CDR3 has 14 amino acids. CDR3 loop: CASSRPNSGNTIYF. The CDR3, as DNA: TGTGCCAGCTCGCGACCGAACTCTGGAAACACCATATATTTT.

The CDR3 bases are TGTGCCAGCAGTTACTCGGTACCGGGGGGCGAGCAGTACTTC. Amino acids: CASSYSVPGGEQYF. The chain is built from TRBV6-5 and TRBJ2-7; 7 nucleotides match TRBD2. In germline, CDR1 is MNHEY, CDR2 SVGAGI. V lost 0 bases, J lost 6 bases, and 5 bases stayed unmatched. The CDR3 consists of 14 residues.

The chain joins TRBV30 to TRBJ1-2; TRBD1 matches 9 bases. This CDR3 is built from 11 residues. Germline V CDR1 and CDR2: GTSNPN, SVGIG (reference sequence). The V gene end was trimmed by 8 bases and the J gene end by 7 bases; junction bases not matched to a gene: 5. CDR3 coding DNA: TGTGCCAGTAGACAGGGGGGTGGCTACACCTTC. It translates to CASRQGGGYTF.

This clone was detected a few times. V and J are TRBV5-1 and TRBJ1-2; D ambiguous. The CDR3 loop spans 18 amino acids. Trimming took 4 bases from V and 6 from J, leaving 28 bases between them. In germline, CDR1 is SGHRS, CDR2 YFSETQ. The CDR3 reads CASSVNGVLSPTGDGYTF. The DNA for the CDR3 is TGCGCCAGCAGCGTGAACGGGGTTTTAAGTCCTACCGGTGATGGCTACACCTTC.

The genes are TRBV10-3 and TRBJ2-1, with D unclear. CDR1 ENHRY and CDR2 SYGVKD come from the germline V gene. This CDR3 comprises 19 residues. V was cut by 2 bases and J by 0 bases, with 20 bases left in between. The CDR3 DNA is TGTGCCATCAGTGAGCCATCGAATCAACCCAGGCGCTCCTACAATGAGCAGTTCTTC. Translating gives CAISEPSNQPRRSYNEQFF.

The rearrangement joins TRBV5-5 to TRBJ2-1, with a possible D match to TRBD1 (6 bases). The V gene's germline CDR1 is SGHKS and CDR2 YYEKEE (reference sequence). The CDR3 has 15 amino acids. Trimming pared 1 base from V and 6 bases from J, leaving 14 bases between. The CDR3 loop reads CASSLQQGDSNEQFF. The CDR3 nucleotides are TGTGCCAGCAGCTTGCAACAGGGAGATTCCAATGAGCAGTTCTTC.

The chain couples TRBV28 to TRBJ2-3, with TRBD2 matching 11 bases. V lost 0 bases to trimming and J lost 2 bases; unmatched junction nucleotides: 7. CDR1 is MDHEN, CDR2 SYDVKM, per germline. The CDR3 contains 18 residues. The CDR3 sequence: CASSLWGTSGPLTDTQYF. CDR3 nucleotide sequence: TGTGCCAGCAGTTTATGGGGGACTAGCGGTCCCCTCACAGATACGCAGTATTTT.